This T cell receptor (beta chain) was recovered during a study of neurological immune-mediated disorders. This clonotype was counted many times. The authors made cDNA by 5'RACE with 10-nucleotide random UMIs. One entry per CDR3 protein, called by TCRdb with MiXCR from the 5' RACE reads. The table includes 65,000 to 70,000 distinct CDR3 sequences, roughly 4% detected once. Germline V CDR1 and CDR2: SGHTA, FQGTGA. The CDR3 is made up of 14 amino acids. Trimming pared 4 bases from V and 5 bases from J, leaving 14 bases between. The sequence derives from a man aged 50-60 years with multiple sclerosis. Sequenced material: PBMCs. The J gene is TRBJ1-2, the V gene TRBV7-3, with TRBD1 as a possible D gene (6 bases). The CDR3 region is CASSSGTQAYGYTF. The CDR3 DNA reads as TGTGCCAGCAGCTCCGGGACACAGGCTTATGGCTACACCTTC.